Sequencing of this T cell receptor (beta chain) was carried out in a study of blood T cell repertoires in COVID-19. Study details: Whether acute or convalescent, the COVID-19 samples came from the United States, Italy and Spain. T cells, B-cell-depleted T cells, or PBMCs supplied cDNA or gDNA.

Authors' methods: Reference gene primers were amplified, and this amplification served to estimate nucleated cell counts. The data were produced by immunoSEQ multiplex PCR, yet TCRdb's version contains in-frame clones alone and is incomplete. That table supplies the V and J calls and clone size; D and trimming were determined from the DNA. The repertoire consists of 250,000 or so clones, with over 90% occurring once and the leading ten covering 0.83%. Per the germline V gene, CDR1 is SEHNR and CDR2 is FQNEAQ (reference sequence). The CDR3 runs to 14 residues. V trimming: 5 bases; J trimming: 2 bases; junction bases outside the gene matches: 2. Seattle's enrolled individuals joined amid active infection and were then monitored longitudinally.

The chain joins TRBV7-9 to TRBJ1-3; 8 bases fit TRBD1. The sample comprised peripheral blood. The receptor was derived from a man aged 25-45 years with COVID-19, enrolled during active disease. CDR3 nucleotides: TGTGCCAGCAGCACAGGGGGGGCTGGAAACACCATATATTTT. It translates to CASSTGGAGNTIYF.